A single TCR beta chain is shown here with its context. CD8+ and CD4+ T cells taken from blood had their TCR beta sequenced. It was treatment-naive patients with stable or active relapsing-remitting disease who made up the multiple sclerosis controls. The CD8+ and CD4+ T cells were negatively isolated, with the TEMRA cells enriched by FACS. CDR1 and CDR2 from the germline V gene are LNHDA and SQIVND (reference sequence). The CDR3 is 15 amino acids. V was clipped by 6 bases and J by 5 bases, with 16 bases between them. Random hexamers served to reverse transcribe roughly 0.45 to 1 ug RNA. Amplification of TCR beta CDR3 by immunoSEQ multiplex PCR spanned 54 Vbeta and 13 Jbeta. MiXCR, run by TCRdb on the immunoSEQ multiplex PCR reads, gives a single entry per CDR3 protein. This table has 250,000 to 350,000 distinct CDR3 sequences, approximately 84% appearing once. This entry belongs to a study of CD8 T cells in Susac syndrome.

This TCR derives from a human donor with multiple sclerosis. Sequencing was carried out using CD8+ T cells from PBMCs. The chain combines TRBV19 with TRBJ2-2; TRBD1 might be the D (5 bases). CDR3 residues: CASSMPLRGTGELFF. The CDR3 bases are TGTGCCAGTAGCATGCCCTTAAGGGGAACCGGGGAGCTGTTTTTT.